A single sample is the source of the 7 T cell receptor beta chains below, sequenced in a study of monozygotic twins with inflammatory bowel disease. TCRdb reprocessed the 5' RACE reads and keeps a single row for each CDR3 protein, giving no DNA. This specimen shows some 300,000 distinct CDR3 sequences; the ten leading clones hold 5.6%. What was sequenced was blood. The receptor source for this set is a human donor with ulcerative colitis or Crohn's disease, or a healthy co-twin of an affected twin (not recorded which).

The chain couples TRBV4-2 to TRBJ2-6. The germline V gene encodes CDR1 LGHNA and CDR2 YNFKEQ. CDR3 length equals 16 residues. The chain's CDR3 is CASSHSGTSGANVLTF.

V usage is TRBV12-3 or TRBV12-4 and J usage is TRBJ2-1; TCRdb outputs TRBD2, but without DNA this stays unchecked. This CDR3 is 16 amino acids long. The chain's CDR3 is CASSRSSGRGVGEQFF.

This chain links TRBV3-1 with TRBJ2-3; TCRdb returns TRBD2, unconfirmable since there is no DNA. CDR1 is LGHDT, CDR2 YNNKEL, per germline (reference sequence). This CDR3 is 15 amino acids long. CDR3 region: CASSQGTSSTDTQYF.

The CDR3 spells CATSTVANTGELFF. The chain recombines TRBV24-1 with TRBJ2-2; the D call of TRBD1 rests on TCRdb alone, since no DNA is present to check it. Germline-derived CDR1 and CDR2 are KGHDR and SFDVKD. This CDR3 contains 14 residues.

CDR3 residues: CASSNPLVGTGELFF. This chain connects TRBV28 to TRBJ2-2; with no DNA, the TCRdb D assignment of TRBD2 cannot be verified. The CDR3 is 15 residues long. Germline CDR1 reads MDHEN; CDR2 reads SYDVKM.

The rearrangement uses TRBV6-2 or TRBV6-3 and TRBJ1-1; TCRdb names TRBD1, which stays unverified in the absence of DNA. Germline CDR1 and CDR2: MNHEY and SVGEGT. The CDR3 totals 14 residues. CDR3 loop: CARRQGNEGTEAFF.

This chain links TRBV7-9 with TRBJ2-2. Germline V gene data show CDR1 as SEHNR and CDR2 as FQNEAQ (reference sequence). This CDR3 is 14 amino acids long. The CDR3: CASSLAASPGELFF. The entire variable domain, with the rest obtained from reference TRBV7-9 and TRBJ2-2, is as follows: DTGVSQNPRHKITKRGQNVTFRCDPISEHNRLYWYRQTLGQGPEFLTYFQNEAQLEKSRLLSDRFSAERPKGSFSTLEIQRTEQGDSAMYLCASSLAASPGELFFGEGSRLTVL.